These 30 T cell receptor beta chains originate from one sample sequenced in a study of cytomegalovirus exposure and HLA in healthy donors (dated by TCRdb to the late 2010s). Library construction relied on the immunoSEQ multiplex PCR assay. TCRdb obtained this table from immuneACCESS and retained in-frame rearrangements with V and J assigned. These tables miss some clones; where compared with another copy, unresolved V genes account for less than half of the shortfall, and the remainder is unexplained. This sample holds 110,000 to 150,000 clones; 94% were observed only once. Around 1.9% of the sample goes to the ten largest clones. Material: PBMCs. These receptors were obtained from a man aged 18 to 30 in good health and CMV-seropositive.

CDR3 sequence (DNA): TGCGCCAGCAGCTTGGTAGGCCCAGGGGGGATTTCTAACTATGGCTACACCTTC. Protein: CASSLVGPGGISNYGYTF. The chain couples TRBV5-1 to TRBJ1-2; the match to TRBD1 covers 7 bases. This CDR3 has 18 amino acids. J was trimmed by 0 bases and V by 0 bases; bases with no gene match: 11. The V gene's germline CDR1 is SGHRS and CDR2 YFSETQ.

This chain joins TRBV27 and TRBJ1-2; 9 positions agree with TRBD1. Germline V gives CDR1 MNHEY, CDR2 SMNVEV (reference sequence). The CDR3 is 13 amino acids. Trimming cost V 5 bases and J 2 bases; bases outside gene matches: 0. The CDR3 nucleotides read TGTGCCAGCAGTGACAGGGGGAACTATGGCTACACCTTC. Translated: CASSDRGNYGYTF.

CDR3 loop: CASSQVYTQYF. The CDR3 nucleotides read TGCGCCAGCAGCCAAGTATATACGCAGTATTTT. The gene calls are TRBV4-1 and TRBJ2-3; D unclear. This CDR3 is 11 amino acids long. The germline V and J ends were trimmed by 1 base and 7 bases, with 3 bases remaining between them. The germline V gene has CDR1 MGHRA and CDR2 YSYEKL.

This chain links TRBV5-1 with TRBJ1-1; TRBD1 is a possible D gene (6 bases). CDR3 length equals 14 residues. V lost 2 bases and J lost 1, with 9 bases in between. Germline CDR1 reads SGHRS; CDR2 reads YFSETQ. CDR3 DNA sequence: TGCGCCAGCAGCTTTGACAGGAGGAACACTGAAGCTTTCTTT. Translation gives CASSFDRRNTEAFF.

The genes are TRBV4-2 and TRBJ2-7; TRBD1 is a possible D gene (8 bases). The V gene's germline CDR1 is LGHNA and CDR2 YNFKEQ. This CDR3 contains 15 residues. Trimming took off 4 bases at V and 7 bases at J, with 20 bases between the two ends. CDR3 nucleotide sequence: TGTGCCAGCAGCCGGGAGGGGCAGGGGGCGTGGGAGCAGTACTTC. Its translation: CASSREGQGAWEQYF.

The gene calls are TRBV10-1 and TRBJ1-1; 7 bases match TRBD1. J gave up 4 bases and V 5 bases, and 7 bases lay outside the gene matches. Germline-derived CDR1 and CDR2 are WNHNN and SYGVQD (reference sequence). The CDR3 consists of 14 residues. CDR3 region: CASSSNRGGTEAFF. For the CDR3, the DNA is TGCGCCAGCAGTTCCAACAGGGGCGGCACTGAAGCTTTCTTT.

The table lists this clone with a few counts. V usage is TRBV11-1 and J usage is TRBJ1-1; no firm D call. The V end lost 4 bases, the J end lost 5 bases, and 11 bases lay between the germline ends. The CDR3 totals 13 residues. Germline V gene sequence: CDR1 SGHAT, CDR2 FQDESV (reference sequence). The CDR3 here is CASSSRSYTEAFF. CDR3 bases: TGTGCCAGCAGCTCTAGGTCATATACTGAAGCTTTCTTT. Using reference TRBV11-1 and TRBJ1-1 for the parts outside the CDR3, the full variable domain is EAEVAQSPRYKITEKSQAVAFWCDPISGHATLYWYRQILGQGPELLVQFQDESVVDDSQLPKDRFSAERLKGVDSTLKIQPAELGDSAMYLCASSSRSYTEAFFGQGTRLTVV.

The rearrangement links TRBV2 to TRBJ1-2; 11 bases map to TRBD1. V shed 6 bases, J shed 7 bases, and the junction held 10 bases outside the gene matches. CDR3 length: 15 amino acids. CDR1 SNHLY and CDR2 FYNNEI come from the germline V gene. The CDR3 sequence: CASSRDRGEVTGYTF. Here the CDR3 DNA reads TGTGCCAGCAGCCGGGACAGGGGGGAAGTCACTGGCTACACCTTC.

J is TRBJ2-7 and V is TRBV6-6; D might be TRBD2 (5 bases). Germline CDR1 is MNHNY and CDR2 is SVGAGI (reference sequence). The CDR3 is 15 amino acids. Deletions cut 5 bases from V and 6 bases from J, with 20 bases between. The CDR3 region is CASSIYTGVPSEQYF. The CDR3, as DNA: TGTGCCAGCAGTATATACACCGGGGTCCCAAGCGAGCAGTACTTC.

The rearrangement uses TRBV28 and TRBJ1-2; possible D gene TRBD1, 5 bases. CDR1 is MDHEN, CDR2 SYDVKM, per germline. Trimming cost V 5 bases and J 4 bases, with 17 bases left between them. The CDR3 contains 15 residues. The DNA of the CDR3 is TGTGCCAGCAGTGATTCTAGACAGATACTCTATGGCTACACCTTC. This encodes CASSDSRQILYGYTF.

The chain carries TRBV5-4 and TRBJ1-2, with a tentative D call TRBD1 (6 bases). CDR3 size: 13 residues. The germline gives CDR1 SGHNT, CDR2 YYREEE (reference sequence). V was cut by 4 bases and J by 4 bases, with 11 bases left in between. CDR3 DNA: TGTGCCAGCAGCCCCCGGGGGGCCTATGGCTACACCTTC. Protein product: CASSPRGAYGYTF.

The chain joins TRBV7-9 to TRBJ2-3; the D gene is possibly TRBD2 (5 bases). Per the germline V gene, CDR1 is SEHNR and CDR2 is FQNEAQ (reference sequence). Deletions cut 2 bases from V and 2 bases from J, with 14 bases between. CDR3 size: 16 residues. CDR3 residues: CASSLRLVGVTDTQYF. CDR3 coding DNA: TGTGCCAGCAGCTTAAGGCTGGTCGGGGTCACAGATACGCAGTATTTT.

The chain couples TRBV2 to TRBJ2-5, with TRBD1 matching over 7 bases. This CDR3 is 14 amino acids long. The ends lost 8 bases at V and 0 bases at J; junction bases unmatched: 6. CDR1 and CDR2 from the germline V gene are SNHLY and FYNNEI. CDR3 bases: TGTGCCAGCGATTGGGACAGATACCAAGAGACCCAGTACTTC. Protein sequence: CASDWDRYQETQYF.

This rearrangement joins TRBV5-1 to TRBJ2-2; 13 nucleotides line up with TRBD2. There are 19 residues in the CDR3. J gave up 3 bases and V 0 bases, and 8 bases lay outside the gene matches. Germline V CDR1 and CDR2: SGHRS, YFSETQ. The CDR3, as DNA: TGCGCCAGCAGCTTGGGGGGACTAGCGGGAACGGGCGACACCGGGGAGCTGTTTTTT. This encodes CASSLGGLAGTGDTGELFF.

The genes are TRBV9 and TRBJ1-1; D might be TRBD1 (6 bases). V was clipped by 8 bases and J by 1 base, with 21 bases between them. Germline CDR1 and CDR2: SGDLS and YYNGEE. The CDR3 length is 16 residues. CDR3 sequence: CASSKTGGQTNTEAFF. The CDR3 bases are TGTGCCAGTTCCAAGACCGGGGGGCAGACGAACACTGAAGCTTTCTTT. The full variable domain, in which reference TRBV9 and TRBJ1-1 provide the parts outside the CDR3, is DSGVTQTPKHLITATGQRVTLRCSPRSGDLSVYWYQQSLDQGLQFLIQYYNGEERAKGNILERFSAQQFPDLHSELNLSSLELGDSALYFCASSKTGGQTNTEAFFGQGTRLTVV.

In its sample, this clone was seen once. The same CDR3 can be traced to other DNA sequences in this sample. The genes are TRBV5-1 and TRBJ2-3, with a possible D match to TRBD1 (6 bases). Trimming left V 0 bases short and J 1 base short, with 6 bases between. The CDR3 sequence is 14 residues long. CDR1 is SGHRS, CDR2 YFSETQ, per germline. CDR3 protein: CASSLAGGTDTQYF. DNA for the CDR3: TGCGCCAGCAGCTTGGCAGGGGGCACAGATACGCAGTATTTT.

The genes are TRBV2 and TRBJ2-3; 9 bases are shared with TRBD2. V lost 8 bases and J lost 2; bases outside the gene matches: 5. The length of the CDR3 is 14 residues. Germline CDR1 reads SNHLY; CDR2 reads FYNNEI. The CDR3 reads CASGLALTTDTQYF. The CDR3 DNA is TGTGCCAGCGGACTAGCGCTTACCACAGATACGCAGTATTTT.

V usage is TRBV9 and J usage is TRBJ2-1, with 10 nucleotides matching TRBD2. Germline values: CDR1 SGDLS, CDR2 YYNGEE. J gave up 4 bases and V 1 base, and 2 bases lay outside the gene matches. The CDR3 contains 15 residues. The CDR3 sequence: CASSVRTSGYNEQFF. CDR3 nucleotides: TGTGCCAGCAGCGTACGGACTAGCGGTTACAATGAGCAGTTCTTC.

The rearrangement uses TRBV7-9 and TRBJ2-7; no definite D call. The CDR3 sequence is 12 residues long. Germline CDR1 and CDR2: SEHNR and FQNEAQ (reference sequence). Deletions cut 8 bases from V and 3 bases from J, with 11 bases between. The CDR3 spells CASRGGGYEQYF. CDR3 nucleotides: TGTGCCAGCCGAGGCGGCGGCTACGAGCAGTACTTC.

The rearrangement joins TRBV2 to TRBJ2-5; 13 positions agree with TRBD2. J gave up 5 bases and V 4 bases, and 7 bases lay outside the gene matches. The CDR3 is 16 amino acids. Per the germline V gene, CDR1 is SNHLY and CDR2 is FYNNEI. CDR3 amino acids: CASSAGLAGVRETQYF. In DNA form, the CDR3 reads TGTGCCAGCAGTGCTGGACTAGCGGGAGTTCGGGAGACCCAGTACTTC. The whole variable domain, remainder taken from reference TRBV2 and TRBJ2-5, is EPEVTQTPSHQVTQMGQEVILRCVPISNHLYFYWYRQILGQKVEFLVSFYNNEISEKSEIFDDQFSVERPDGSNFTLKIRSTKLEDSAMYFCASSAGLAGVRETQYFGPGTRLLVL.

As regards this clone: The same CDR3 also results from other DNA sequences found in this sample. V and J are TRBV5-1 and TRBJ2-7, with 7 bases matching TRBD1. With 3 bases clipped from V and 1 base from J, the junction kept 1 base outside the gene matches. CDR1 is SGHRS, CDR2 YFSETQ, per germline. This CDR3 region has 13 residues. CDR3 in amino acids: CASSSDRSYEQYF. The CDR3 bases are TGCGCCAGCAGCTCGGACAGGTCCTACGAGCAGTACTTC.

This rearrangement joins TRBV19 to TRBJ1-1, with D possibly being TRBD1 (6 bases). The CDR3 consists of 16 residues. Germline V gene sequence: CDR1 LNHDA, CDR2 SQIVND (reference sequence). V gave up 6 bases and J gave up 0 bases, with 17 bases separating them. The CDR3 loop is CASSNLGRGLNTEAFF. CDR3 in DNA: TGTGCCAGTAGCAACCTGGGAAGGGGGTTGAACACTGAAGCTTTCTTT.

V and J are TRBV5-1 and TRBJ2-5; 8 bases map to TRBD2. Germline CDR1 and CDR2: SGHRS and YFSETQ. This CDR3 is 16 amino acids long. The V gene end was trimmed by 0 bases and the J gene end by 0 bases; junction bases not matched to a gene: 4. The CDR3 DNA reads TGCGCCAGCAGCTTGGGTACTAGCGGAGACCAAGAGACCCAGTACTTC. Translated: CASSLGTSGDQETQYF.

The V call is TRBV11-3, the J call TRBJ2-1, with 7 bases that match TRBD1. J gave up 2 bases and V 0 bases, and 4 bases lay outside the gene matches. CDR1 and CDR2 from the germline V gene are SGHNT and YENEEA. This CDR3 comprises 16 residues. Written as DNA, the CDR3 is TGTGCCAGCAGCTTAGAGCAGGGGGTCGCCTACAATGAGCAGTTCTTC. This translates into CASSLEQGVAYNEQFF.

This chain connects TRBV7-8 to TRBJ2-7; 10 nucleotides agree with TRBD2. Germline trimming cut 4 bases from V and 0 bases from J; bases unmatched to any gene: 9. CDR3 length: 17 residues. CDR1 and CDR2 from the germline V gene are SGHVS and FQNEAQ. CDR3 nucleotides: TGTGCCAGCAGCTGGCTAGCGGGAGTGGAAAGCTCCTACGAGCAGTACTTC. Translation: CASSWLAGVESSYEQYF.

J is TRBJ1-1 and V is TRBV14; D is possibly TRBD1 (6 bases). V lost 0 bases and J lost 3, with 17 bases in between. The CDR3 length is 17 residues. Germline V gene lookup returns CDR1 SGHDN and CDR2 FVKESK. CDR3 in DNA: TGTGCCAGCAGCCAAGATTACGGTGGGGGACACCACACTGAAGCTTTCTTT. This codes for CASSQDYGGGHHTEAFF.

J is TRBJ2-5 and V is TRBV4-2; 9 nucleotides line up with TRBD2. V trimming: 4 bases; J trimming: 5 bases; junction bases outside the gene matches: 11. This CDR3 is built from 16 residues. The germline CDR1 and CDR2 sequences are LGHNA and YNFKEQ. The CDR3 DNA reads TGTGCCAGCAGCCCTTTATGGGTAGCGGGAGATGAGACCCAGTACTTC. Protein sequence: CASSPLWVAGDETQYF.

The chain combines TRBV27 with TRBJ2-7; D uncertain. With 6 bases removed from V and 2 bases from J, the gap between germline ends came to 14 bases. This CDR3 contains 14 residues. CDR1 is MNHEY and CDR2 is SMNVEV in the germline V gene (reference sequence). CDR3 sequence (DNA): TGTGCCAGCAGCCTTATTGGGCTGACCTACGAGCAGTACTTC. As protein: CASSLIGLTYEQYF.

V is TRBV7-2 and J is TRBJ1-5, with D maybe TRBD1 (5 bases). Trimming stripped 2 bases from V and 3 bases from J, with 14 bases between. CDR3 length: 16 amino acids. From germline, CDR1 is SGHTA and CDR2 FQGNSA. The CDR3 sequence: CASSLYSGQTNQPQHF. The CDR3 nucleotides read TGTGCCAGCAGCTTATATTCAGGGCAGACCAATCAGCCCCAGCATTTT.

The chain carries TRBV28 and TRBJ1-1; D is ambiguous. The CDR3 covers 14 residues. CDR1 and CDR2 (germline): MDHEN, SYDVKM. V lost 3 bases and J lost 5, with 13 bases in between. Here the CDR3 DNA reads TGTGCCAGCAGTTTTACCGGGATGAGTACTGAAGCTTTCTTT. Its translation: CASSFTGMSTEAFF.